The present entry profiles one T cell receptor beta chain with its context. This sample is part of a study of T cell changes during pregnancy in multiple sclerosis. This CDR3 has 16 amino acids. Germline CDR1 SGDLS, CDR2 YYNGEE. V gave up 2 bases and J gave up 0 bases, with 9 bases separating them. The table came from immunoSEQ multiplex PCR; TCRdb's copy has only in-frame clones and leaves some out. The sample yields 130,000 or so clones, less than 97% seen once. Sequences were derived from peripheral blood, sampled after pregnancy. The sequence was obtained from a female donor with multiple sclerosis, enrolled in a pregnancy study. The chain uses TRBV9 and TRBJ2-6, with unresolved D. The CDR3 DNA follows: TGTGCCAGCAGCGTGGAGTTTTTCTCTGGGGCCAACGTCCTGACTTTC. It translates to CASSVEFFSGANVLTF.